A selection of T cell receptor beta chains follows, all from one sample in a study of radiotherapy plus CTLA-4 blockade in lung cancer. This table comes from immunoSEQ multiplex PCR, and its TCRdb copy is limited to in-frame clones, with some not included. The sample carries about 88,000 clones, less than 80% recorded once. The sequenced sample was peripheral blood, obtained from a patient treated with radiotherapy plus ipilimumab. These receptor sequences come from a human donor with non-small cell lung cancer that progressed on radiotherapy plus ipilimumab. Each CDR3 is given with its conserved first and last residue. The order of the fields is clone size, J gene, D gene, V gene, CDR3 protein, CDR3 DNA. D genes are given only for firm matches. Size values are once, few and many counts, or a class for expanded clones, and some rows have none.

clone_size: -
j_call: TRBJ2-2
d_call: -
v_call: TRBV30
cdr3_aa: CACDLANTGELFF
cdr3_nt: TGTGCCTGCGACCTCGCGAACACCGGGGAGCTGTTTTTT

clone_size: -
j_call: TRBJ2-7
d_call: TRBD1
v_call: TRBV2
cdr3_aa: CASSDRTGQSSYEQYF
cdr3_nt: TGTGCCAGCAGTGATCGGACAGGTCAGAGCTCCTACGAGCAGTACTTC

clone_size: -
j_call: TRBJ2-3
d_call: -
v_call: TRBV7-9
cdr3_aa: CASSSLGDTQYF
cdr3_nt: TGTGCCAGCAGCTCCCTCGGAGATACGCAGTATTTT

clone_size: -
j_call: TRBJ2-3
d_call: -
v_call: TRBV5-4
cdr3_aa: CASSLDQGDTQYF
cdr3_nt: TGTGCCAGCAGCTTGGATCAGGGCGATACGCAGTATTTT

clone_size: -
j_call: TRBJ1-5
d_call: -
v_call: TRBV14
cdr3_aa: CASSQETWGERHF
cdr3_nt: TGTGCCAGCAGCCAAGAGACTTGGGGGGAACGGCATTTT

clone_size: -
j_call: TRBJ2-5
d_call: -
v_call: TRBV19
cdr3_aa: CASSMANQETQYF
cdr3_nt: TGTGCCAGTAGTATGGCTAACCAAGAGACCCAGTACTTC

clone_size: few
j_call: TRBJ1-1
d_call: -
v_call: TRBV11-2
cdr3_aa: CASKTLENTEAFF
cdr3_nt: TGTGCCAGCAAAACCCTAGAGAACACTGAAGCTTTCTTT

clone_size: -
j_call: TRBJ1-1
d_call: -
v_call: TRBV9
cdr3_aa: CASSPQDMNTEAFF
cdr3_nt: TGTGCCAGCAGCCCACAGGACATGAACACTGAAGCTTTCTTT

clone_size: -
j_call: TRBJ1-2
d_call: -
v_call: TRBV6-1
cdr3_aa: CASSEALQLFYTF
cdr3_nt: TGTGCCAGCAGTGAAGCGCTTCAGTTATTCTACACCTTC

clone_size: -
j_call: TRBJ2-2
d_call: TRBD1
v_call: TRBV5-1
cdr3_aa: CASSLRQGAGTGELFF
cdr3_nt: TGCGCCAGCAGCTTACGACAGGGGGCGGGCACCGGGGAGCTGTTTTTT

clone_size: -
j_call: TRBJ1-2
d_call: TRBD1
v_call: TRBV28
cdr3_aa: CASSSGGQGNYGYTF
cdr3_nt: TGTGCCAGCAGTTCGGGGGGACAGGGGAACTATGGCTACACCTTC

clone_size: -
j_call: TRBJ2-4
d_call: TRBD2
v_call: TRBV9
cdr3_aa: CASRSLRASGTSKNIQYF
cdr3_nt: TGTGCCAGCCGCTCCCTCCGGGCTAGCGGGACGTCCAAAAACATTCAGTACTTC

clone_size: -
j_call: TRBJ2-7
d_call: -
v_call: TRBV10-3
cdr3_aa: CAISGGGTYEQYF
cdr3_nt: TGTGCCATCAGTGGGGGCGGTACCTACGAGCAGTACTTC

clone_size: -
j_call: TRBJ1-5
d_call: -
v_call: TRBV27
cdr3_aa: CASSSTGLGYSNQPQHF
cdr3_nt: TGTGCCAGCAGCTCGACAGGTTTGGGATATAGCAATCAGCCCCAGCATTTT

clone_size: -
j_call: TRBJ1-2
d_call: TRBD1
v_call: TRBV11-2
cdr3_aa: CASSLSGTVNYGYTF
cdr3_nt: TGTGCCAGCAGCCTATCCGGGACAGTTAACTATGGCTACACCTTC

clone_size: -
j_call: TRBJ1-5
d_call: TRBD1
v_call: TRBV25-1
cdr3_aa: CASSEGTGGGRAQHF
cdr3_nt: TGTGCCAGCAGTGAGGGGACAGGGGGGGGTCGGGCCCAGCATTTT

clone_size: -
j_call: TRBJ2-2
d_call: -
v_call: TRBV5-1
cdr3_aa: CASTAGSGELFF
cdr3_nt: TGCGCCAGCACCGCGGGGTCCGGGGAGCTGTTTTTT

clone_size: -
j_call: TRBJ1-4
d_call: TRBD1
v_call: TRBV7-9
cdr3_aa: CASSLKQGDNEKLFF
cdr3_nt: TGTGCCAGCAGCTTAAAACAGGGGGATAATGAAAAACTGTTTTTT

clone_size: -
j_call: TRBJ1-2
d_call: -
v_call: TRBV6-1
cdr3_aa: CASTPLLRLWDGYTF
cdr3_nt: TGTGCCAGCACTCCTCTCTTGAGGCTGTGGGATGGCTACACCTTC

clone_size: few
j_call: TRBJ2-7
d_call: -
v_call: TRBV30
cdr3_aa: CAWSVKVPPYEQYF
cdr3_nt: TGTGCCTGGAGTGTTAAGGTTCCACCCTACGAGCAGTACTTC

clone_size: -
j_call: TRBJ1-2
d_call: TRBD1
v_call: TRBV9
cdr3_aa: CASSPGGGGYTF
cdr3_nt: TGTGCCAGCAGCCCAGGGGGTGGTGGCTACACCTTC

clone_size: -
j_call: TRBJ2-1
d_call: TRBD2
v_call: TRBV7-8
cdr3_aa: CASSLSLAGVEQFF
cdr3_nt: TGTGCCAGCAGCTTATCGCTAGCGGGAGTTGAGCAGTTCTTC

clone_size: -
j_call: TRBJ2-5
d_call: TRBD2
v_call: TRBV5-6
cdr3_aa: CASSSVRGGETQYF
cdr3_nt: TGTGCCAGCAGCTCCGTGCGGGGGGGAGAGACCCAGTACTTC

clone_size: -
j_call: TRBJ1-2
d_call: TRBD1
v_call: TRBV18
cdr3_aa: CASSPGGQGFNYGYTF
cdr3_nt: TGTGCCAGCTCACCGGGGGGACAGGGGTTTAACTATGGCTACACCTTC

clone_size: -
j_call: TRBJ2-2
d_call: -
v_call: TRBV5-1
cdr3_aa: CASSLEGLYTGELFF
cdr3_nt: TGCGCCAGCAGCTTGGAAGGGCTGTACACCGGGGAGCTGTTTTTT

clone_size: -
j_call: TRBJ1-2
d_call: -
v_call: TRBV19
cdr3_aa: CASSIPGSYGYTF
cdr3_nt: TGTGCCAGTAGTATTCCCGGGTCCTATGGCTACACCTTC

clone_size: -
j_call: TRBJ2-2
d_call: TRBD1
v_call: TRBV19
cdr3_aa: CASAGTAATNTGELFF
cdr3_nt: TGTGCCAGTGCCGGGACAGCTGCCACGAACACCGGGGAGCTGTTTTTT

clone_size: few
j_call: TRBJ1-6
d_call: -
v_call: TRBV11-2
cdr3_aa: CASSYRVDNSPLHF
cdr3_nt: TGTGCCAGCAGCTACAGGGTTGATAATTCACCCCTCCACTTT